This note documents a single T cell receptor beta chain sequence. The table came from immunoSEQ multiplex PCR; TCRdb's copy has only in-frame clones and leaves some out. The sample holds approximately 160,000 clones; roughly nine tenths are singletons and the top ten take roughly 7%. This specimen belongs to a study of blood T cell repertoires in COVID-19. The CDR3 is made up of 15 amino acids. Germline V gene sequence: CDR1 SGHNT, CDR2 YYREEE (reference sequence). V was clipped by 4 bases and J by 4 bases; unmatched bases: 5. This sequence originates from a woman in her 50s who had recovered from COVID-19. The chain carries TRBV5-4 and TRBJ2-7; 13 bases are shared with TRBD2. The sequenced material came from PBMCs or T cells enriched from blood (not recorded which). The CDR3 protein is CASSLWTSGGYEQYF. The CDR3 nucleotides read TGTGCCAGCAGCCTATGGACTAGCGGGGGATACGAGCAGTACTTC.